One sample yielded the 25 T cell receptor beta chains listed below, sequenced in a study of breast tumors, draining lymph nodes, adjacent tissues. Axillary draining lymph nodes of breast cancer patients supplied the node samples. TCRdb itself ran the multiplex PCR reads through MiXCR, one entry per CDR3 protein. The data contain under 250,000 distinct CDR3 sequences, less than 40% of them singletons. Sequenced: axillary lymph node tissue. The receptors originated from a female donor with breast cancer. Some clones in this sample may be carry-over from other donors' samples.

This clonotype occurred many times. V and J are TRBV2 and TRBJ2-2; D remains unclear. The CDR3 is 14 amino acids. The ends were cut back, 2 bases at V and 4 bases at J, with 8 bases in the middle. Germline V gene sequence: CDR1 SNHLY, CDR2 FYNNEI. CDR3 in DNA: TGTGCCAGCAGTGAAAGCAGAACCACCGGGGAGCTGTTTTTT. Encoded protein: CASSESRTTGELFF.

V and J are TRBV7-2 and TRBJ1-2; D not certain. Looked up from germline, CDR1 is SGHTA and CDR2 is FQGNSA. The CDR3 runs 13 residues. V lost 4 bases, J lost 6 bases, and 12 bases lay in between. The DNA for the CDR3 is TGTGCCAGCAGCTGGGGAGGGCCTAATGGCTACACCTTC. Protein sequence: CASSWGGPNGYTF.

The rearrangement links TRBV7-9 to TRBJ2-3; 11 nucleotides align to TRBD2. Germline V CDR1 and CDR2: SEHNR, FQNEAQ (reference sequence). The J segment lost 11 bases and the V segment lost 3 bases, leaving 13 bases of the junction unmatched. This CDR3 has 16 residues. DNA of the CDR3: TGTGCCAGCAGCTTTATTAGCGGGAGGGGGCCCAATGAGCAGTATTTT. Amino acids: CASSFISGRGPNEQYF.

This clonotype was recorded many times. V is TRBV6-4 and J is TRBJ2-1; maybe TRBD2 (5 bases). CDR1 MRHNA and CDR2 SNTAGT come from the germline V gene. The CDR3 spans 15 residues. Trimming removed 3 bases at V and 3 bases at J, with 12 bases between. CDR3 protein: CASSEFGGSYNEQFF. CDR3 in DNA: TGTGCCAGCAGTGAATTTGGAGGTAGCTACAATGAGCAGTTCTTC.

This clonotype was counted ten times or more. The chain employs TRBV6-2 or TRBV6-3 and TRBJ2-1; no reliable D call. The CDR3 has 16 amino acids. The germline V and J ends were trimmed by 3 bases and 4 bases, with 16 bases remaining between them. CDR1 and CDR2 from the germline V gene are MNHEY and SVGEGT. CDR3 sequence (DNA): TGTGCCAGCAGTTATAAGGTTGGCGGAGTGTACAATGAGCAGTTCTTC. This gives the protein CASSYKVGGVYNEQFF.

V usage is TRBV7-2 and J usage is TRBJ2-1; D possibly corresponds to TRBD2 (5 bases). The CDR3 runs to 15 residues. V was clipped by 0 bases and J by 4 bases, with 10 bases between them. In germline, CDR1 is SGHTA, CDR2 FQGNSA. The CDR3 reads CASSLAGAAYNEQFF. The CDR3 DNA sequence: TGTGCCAGCAGCTTAGCGGGAGCGGCATACAATGAGCAGTTCTTC.

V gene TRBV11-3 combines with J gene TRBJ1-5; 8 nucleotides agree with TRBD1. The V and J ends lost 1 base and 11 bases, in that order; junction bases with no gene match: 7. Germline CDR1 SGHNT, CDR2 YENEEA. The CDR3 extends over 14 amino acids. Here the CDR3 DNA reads TGTGCCAGCAGCTTAGGGACAGGGATGGAGACCCAGCATTTT. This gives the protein CASSLGTGMETQHF.

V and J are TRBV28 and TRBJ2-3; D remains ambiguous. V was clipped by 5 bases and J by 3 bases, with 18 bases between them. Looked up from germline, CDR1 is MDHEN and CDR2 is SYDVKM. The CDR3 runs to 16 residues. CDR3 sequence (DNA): TGTGCCAGCAGTCCGACCGAATTAGACGGGACAGATACGCAGTATTTT. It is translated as CASSPTELDGTDTQYF.

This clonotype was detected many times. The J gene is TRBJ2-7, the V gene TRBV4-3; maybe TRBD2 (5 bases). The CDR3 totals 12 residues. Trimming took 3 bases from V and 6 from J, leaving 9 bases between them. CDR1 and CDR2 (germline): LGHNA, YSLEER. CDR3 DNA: TGCGCCAGCAGCCACCCCGGAGGCGAGCAGTACTTC. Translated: CASSHPGGEQYF.

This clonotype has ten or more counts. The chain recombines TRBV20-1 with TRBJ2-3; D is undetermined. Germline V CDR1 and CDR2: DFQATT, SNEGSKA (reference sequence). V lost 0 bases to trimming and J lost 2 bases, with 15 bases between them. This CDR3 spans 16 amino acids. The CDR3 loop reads CSARDNPLGVTDTQYF. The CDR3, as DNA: TGCAGTGCTAGAGATAATCCCTTAGGCGTCACAGATACGCAGTATTTT.

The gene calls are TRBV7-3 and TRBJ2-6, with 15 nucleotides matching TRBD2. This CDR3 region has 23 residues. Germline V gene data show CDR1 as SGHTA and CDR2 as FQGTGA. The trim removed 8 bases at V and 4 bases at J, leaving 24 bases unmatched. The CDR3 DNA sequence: TGTGCCAGCGGCGATGGCTGGACTAGCGGGAGGGCCCCGGCCGGCACCGGGGCCAACGTCCTGACTTTC. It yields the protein CASGDGWTSGRAPAGTGANVLTF.

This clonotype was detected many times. CDR3 nucleotides: TGTGCCAGCAGGAACAGGGGCTGGGATAAAGAGACCCAGTACTTC. The encoded protein is CASRNRGWDKETQYF. The chain combines TRBV6-2 or TRBV6-3 with TRBJ2-5; TRBD1 agrees at 7 bases. The CDR3 totals 15 residues. Per the germline V gene, CDR1 is MNHEY and CDR2 is SVGEGT. Trimming at V came to 6 bases and at J to 3 bases, leaving 10 bases not matched to a gene.

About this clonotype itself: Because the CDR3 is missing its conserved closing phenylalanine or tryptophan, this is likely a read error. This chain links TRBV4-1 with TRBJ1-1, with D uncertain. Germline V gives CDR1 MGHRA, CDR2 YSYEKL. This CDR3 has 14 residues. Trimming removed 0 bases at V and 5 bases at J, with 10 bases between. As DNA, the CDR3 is TGCGCCAGCAGCCAAGATAGAGGGTTGACTGAAGCTTTCGTT. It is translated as CASSQDRGLTEAFV.

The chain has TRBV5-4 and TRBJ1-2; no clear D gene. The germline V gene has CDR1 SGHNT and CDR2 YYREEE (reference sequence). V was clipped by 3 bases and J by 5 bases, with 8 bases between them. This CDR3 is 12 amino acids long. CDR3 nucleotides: TGTGCCAGCAGCTACGACACTTATGGCTACACCTTC. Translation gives CASSYDTYGYTF.

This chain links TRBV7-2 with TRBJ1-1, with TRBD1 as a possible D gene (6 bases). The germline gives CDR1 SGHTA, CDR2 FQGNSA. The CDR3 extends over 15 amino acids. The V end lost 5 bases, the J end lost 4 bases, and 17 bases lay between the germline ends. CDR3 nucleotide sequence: TGTGCCAGCAGCCCCTGGGGGGCAGGGGTCACTGAAGCTTTCTTT. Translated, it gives CASSPWGAGVTEAFF.

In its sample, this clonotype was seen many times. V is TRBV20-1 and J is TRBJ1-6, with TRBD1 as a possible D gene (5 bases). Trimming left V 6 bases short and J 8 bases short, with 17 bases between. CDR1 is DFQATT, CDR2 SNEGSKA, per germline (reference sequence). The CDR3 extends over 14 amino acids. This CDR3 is CSAHSGTEDSPLHF. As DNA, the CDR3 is TGCAGTGCACATTCCGGGACTGAGGATTCACCCCTCCACTTT.

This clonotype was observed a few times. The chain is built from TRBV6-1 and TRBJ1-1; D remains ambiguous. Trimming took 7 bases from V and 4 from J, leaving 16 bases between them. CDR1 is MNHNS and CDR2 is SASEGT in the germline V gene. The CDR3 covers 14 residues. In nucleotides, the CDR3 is TGTGCCAGCATCAGTTTAAGTGGTACCACTGAAGCTTTCTTT. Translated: CASISLSGTTEAFF.

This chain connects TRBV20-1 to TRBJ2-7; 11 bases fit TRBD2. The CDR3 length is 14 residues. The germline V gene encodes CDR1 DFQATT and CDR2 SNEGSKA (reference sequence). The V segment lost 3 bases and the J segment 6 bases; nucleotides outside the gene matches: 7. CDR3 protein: CSASGTSGFSEQYF. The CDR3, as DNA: TGCAGTGCTAGTGGGACTAGCGGTTTCTCCGAGCAGTACTTC.

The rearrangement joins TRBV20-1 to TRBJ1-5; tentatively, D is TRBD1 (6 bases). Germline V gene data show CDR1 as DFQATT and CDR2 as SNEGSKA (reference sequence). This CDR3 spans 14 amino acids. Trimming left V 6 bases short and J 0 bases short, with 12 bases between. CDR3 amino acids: CSAIRDTSNQPQHF. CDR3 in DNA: TGCAGTGCGATCCGGGACACTAGCAATCAGCCCCAGCATTTT.

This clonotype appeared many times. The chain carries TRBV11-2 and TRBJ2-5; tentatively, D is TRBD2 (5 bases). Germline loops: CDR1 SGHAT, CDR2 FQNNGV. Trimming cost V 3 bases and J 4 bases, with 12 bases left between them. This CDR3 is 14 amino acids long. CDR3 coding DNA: TGTGCCAGCAGCTTTTACGGAGGTGGAGAGACCCAGTACTTC. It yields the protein CASSFYGGGETQYF.

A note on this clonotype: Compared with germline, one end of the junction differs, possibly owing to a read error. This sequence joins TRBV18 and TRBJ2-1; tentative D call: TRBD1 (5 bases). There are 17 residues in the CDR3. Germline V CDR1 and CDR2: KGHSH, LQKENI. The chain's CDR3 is CASSTSEHWGSYNERFF. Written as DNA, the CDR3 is TGTGCCAGCTCAACCAGTGAGCATTGGGGCTCCTACAATGAGCGGTTCTTC.

The CDR3 bases are TGCGCCAGCAGCTTGGCCTCGAGGTATGGTAGCTATGGCTACACCTTC. Translation: CASSLASRYGSYGYTF. V gene TRBV5-1 combines with J gene TRBJ1-2; no clear D. Germline CDR1 reads SGHRS; CDR2 reads YFSETQ. The V end was cut by 0 bases, the J end by 4 bases, with 16 bases between. This CDR3 has 16 residues. Supplemented by reference TRBV5-1 and TRBJ1-2, the full variable domain reads KAGVTQTPRYLIKTRGQQVTLSCSPISGHRSVSWYQQTPGQGLQFLFEYFSETQRNKGNFPGRFSGRQFSNSRSEMNVSTLELGDSALYLCASSLASRYGSYGYTFGSGTRLTVV.

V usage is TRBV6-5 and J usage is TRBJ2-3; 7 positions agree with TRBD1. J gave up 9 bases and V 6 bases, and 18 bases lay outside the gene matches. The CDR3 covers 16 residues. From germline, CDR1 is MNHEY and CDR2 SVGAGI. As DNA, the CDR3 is TGTGCCAGCAGGTCCGGGACAGTGGGGAAGGTAGAGACGCAGTATTTT. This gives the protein CASRSGTVGKVETQYF.

This chain's CDR3 is CASSLFSNGLSTDTQYF. DNA for the CDR3: TGTGCCAGCAGTTTATTCTCTAACGGACTTAGCACAGATACGCAGTATTTT. J is TRBJ2-3 and V is TRBV27, with D possibly TRBD2 on 5 matching bases. CDR1 is MNHEY and CDR2 is SMNVEV in the germline V gene (reference sequence). V lost 1 base and J lost 0, with 14 bases in between. The CDR3 totals 17 residues.

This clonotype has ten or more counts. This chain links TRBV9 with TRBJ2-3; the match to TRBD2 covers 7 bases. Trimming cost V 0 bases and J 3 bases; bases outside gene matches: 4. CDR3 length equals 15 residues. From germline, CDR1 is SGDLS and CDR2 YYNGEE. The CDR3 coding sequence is TGTGCCAGCAGCGTAGCGGCGGGAGTGACAGATACGCAGTATTTT. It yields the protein CASSVAAGVTDTQYF. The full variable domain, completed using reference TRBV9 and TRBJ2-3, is DSGVTQTPKHLITATGQRVTLRCSPRSGDLSVYWYQQSLDQGLQFLIQYYNGEERAKGNILERFSAQQFPDLHSELNLSSLELGDSALYFCASSVAAGVTDTQYFGPGTRLTVL.